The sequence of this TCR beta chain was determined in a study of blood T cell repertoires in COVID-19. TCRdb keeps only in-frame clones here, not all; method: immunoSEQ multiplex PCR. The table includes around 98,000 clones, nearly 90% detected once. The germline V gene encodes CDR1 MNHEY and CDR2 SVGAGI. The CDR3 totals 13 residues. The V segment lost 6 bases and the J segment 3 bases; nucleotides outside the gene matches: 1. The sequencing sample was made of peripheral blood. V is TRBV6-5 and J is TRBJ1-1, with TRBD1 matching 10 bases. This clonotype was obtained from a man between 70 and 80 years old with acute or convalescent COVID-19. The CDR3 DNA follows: TGTGCCAGCAGGGGACAGGGGTACACTGAAGCTTTCTTT. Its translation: CASRGQGYTEAFF.